This T cell receptor beta chain was sequenced for a study of neurological immune-mediated disorders. One entry per CDR3 protein results from TCRdb running MiXCR on the 5' RACE reads. Found here are 55,000 to 75,000 distinct CDR3 sequences, approximately 15% of them singletons; the top ten hold around 4.3%. The length of the CDR3 is 15 residues. V was shortened by 4 bases and J by 0 bases, with 7 bases between the two germline ends. Germline-derived CDR1 and CDR2 are MGHRA and YSYEKL. Described time point: longitudinal time-point 1 (baseline). This clonotype has a count of ten or more. What was sequenced was PBMCs. The V call is TRBV4-1, the J call TRBJ1-6; D unresolved. This receptor was obtained from a female donor with HTLV-1-associated myelopathy (HAM/TSP). CDR3 coding DNA: TGCGCCAGCAGCCCCTCTGGCTCCTATAATTCACCCCTCCACTTT. This codes for CASSPSGSYNSPLHF.